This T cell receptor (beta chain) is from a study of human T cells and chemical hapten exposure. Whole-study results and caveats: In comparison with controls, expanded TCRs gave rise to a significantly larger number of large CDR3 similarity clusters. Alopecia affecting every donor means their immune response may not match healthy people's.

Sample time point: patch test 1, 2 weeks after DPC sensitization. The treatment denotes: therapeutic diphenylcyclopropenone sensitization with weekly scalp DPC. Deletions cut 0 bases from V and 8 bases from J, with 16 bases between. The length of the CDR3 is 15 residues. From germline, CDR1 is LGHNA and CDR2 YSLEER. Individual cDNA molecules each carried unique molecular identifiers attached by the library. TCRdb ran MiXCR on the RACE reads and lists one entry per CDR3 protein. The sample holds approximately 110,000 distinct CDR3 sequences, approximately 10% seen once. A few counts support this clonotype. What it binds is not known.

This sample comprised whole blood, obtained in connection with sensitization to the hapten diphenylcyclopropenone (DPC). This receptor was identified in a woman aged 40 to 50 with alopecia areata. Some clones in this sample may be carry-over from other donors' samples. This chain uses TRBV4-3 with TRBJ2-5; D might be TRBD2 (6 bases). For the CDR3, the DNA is TGCGCCAGCAGCCAAGATCTTGCTGGCGGGGCTACCCAGTACTTC. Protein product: CASSQDLAGGATQYF.